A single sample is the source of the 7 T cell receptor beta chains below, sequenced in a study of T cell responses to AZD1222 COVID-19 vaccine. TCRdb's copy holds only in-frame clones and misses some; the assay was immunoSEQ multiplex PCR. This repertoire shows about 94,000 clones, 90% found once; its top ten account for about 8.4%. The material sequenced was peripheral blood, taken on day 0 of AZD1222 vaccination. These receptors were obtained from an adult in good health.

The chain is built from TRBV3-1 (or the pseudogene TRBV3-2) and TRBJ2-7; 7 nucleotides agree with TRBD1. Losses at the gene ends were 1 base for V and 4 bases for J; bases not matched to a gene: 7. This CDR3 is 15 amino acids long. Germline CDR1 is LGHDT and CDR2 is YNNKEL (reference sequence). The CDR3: CASSQGRTGGYEQYF. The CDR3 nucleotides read TGTGCCAGCAGCCAAGGAAGGACAGGCGGATACGAGCAGTACTTC.

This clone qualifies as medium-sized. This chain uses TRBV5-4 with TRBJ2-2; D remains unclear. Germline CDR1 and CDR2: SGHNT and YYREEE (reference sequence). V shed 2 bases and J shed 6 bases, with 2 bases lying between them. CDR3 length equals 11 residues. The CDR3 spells CASSLAGELFF. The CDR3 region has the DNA TGTGCCAGCAGCTTAGCCGGGGAGCTGTTTTTT.

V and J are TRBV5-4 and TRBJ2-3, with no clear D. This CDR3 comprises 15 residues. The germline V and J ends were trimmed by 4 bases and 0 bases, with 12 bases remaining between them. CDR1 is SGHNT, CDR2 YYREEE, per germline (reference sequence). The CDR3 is CASSPTGRSTDTQYF. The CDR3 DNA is TGTGCCAGCAGCCCCACTGGTCGGAGCACAGATACGCAGTATTTT. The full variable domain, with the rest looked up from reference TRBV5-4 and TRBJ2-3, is ETGVTQSPTHLIKTRGQQVTLRCSSQSGHNTVSWYQQALGQGPQFIFQYYREEENGRGNFPPRFSGLQFPNYSSELNVNALELDDSALYLCASSPTGRSTDTQYFGPGTRLTVL.

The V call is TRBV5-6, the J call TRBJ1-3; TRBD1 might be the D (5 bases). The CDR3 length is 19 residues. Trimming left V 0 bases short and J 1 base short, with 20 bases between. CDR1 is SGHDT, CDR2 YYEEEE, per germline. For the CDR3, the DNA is TGTGCCAGCAGCTTGGCCGCAGGGTCCAACGAGGGATCTGGAAACACCATATATTTT. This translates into CASSLAAGSNEGSGNTIYF.

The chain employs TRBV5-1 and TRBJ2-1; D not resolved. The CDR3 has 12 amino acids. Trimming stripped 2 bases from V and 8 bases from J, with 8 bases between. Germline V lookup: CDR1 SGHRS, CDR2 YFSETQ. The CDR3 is CASSFERDEQFF. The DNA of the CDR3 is TGCGCCAGCAGCTTCGAGCGTGATGAGCAGTTCTTC.

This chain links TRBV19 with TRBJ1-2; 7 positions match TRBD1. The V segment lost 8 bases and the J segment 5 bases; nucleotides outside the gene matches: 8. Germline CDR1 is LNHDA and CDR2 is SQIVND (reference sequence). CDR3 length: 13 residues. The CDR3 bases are TGTGCCAGTGGTGGGACAGACCTTTATGGCTACACCTTC. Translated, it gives CASGGTDLYGYTF. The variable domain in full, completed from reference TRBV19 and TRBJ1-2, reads DGGITQSPKYLFRKEGQNVTLSCEQNLNHDAMYWYRQDPGQGLRLIYYSQIVNDFQKGDIAEGYSVSREKKESFPLTVTSAQKNPTAFYLCASGGTDLYGYTFGSGTRLTVV.

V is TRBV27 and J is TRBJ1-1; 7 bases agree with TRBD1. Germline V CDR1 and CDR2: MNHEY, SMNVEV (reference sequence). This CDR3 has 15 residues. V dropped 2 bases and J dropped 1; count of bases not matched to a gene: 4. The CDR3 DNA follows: TGTGCCAGCAGTTTACAGGGGGTCGGGAACACTGAAGCTTTCTTT. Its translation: CASSLQGVGNTEAFF.